These 2 T cell receptor beta chains came from one sample sequenced in a study of tumor-infiltrating lymphocytes in primary liver carcinoma. Total RNA (roughly 0.45 ug) served as template for TCR beta cDNA synthesis primed by a constant-region primer. ARM-PCR was slightly modified, and three nested multiplex PCR rounds with it gave rise to the TCR beta libraries. TRBV1-TRBV30 forward primers paired with a C-beta reverse primer drove the first two PCR rounds, about 9 cycles each. In TCRdb, the multiplex PCR reads were re-called with MiXCR into one record per CDR3 protein. The repertoire holds about 310,000 distinct CDR3 sequences, with 50% to 70% as singletons. The source of the blood RNA was unsorted whole blood, and germline DNA was extracted as well. Source material: peripheral blood. Source of these receptors: a man between 40 and 49 years old with primary liver carcinoma and hepatitis B virus infection.

This clonotype was counted at least ten times. V and J are TRBV6-5 and TRBJ2-1, with no clear D. The CDR3 is made up of 11 amino acids. V was clipped by 0 bases and J by 15 bases, with 9 bases between them. The germline V gene encodes CDR1 MNHEY and CDR2 SVGAGI. The chain's CDR3 is CASSYSGDRFF. The CDR3, as DNA: TGTGCCAGCAGTTACTCTGGGGATAGGTTCTTC.

This clonotype showed up many times. Here the CDR3 DNA reads TGCGCCAGCAGCTTGCTGAATCCAACAGATACGCAGTATTTT. It codes for CASSLLNPTDTQYF. The rearrangement links TRBV5-1 to TRBJ2-3; D is ambiguous. Germline values: CDR1 SGHRS, CDR2 YFSETQ. Trimming shortened V by 1 base and J by 3 bases, and 9 bases separated the two germline ends. This CDR3 has 14 residues.